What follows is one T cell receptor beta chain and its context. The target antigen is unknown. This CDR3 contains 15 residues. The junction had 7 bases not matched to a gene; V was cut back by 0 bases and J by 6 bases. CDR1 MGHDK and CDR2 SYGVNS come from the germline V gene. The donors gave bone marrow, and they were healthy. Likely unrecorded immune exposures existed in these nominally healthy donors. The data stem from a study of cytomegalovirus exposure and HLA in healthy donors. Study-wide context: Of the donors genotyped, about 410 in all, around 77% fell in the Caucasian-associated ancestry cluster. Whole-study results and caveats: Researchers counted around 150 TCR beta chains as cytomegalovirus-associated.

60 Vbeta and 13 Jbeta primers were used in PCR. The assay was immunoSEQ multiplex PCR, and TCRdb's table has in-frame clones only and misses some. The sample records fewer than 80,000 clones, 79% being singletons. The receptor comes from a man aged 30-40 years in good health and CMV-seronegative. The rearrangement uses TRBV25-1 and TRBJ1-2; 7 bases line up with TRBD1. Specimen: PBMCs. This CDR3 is CASSEYGAGGDGYTF. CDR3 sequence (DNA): TGTGCCAGCAGTGAATATGGGGCAGGGGGAGATGGCTACACCTTC.